One and the same sample provided the 2 T cell receptor beta chains below, sequenced in a study of T cells expressing NK-cell markers. TCRdb reprocessed the 5' RACE reads, with one entry per CDR3 protein and no DNA. With approximately 150,000 distinct CDR3 sequences in the sample, the ten largest clones hold about 18%. Sequenced input: blood T cells: a sorted CD56 or NKG2C T cell subset, CD4+ or CD8+ T cells, or bulk PBMC T cells (not recorded which). All receptors derive from a woman between 18 and 70 years old in good health.

The rearrangement uses TRBV4-1 and TRBJ2-7; TCRdb's D gene call, TRBD2, goes unchecked for lack of DNA. CDR1 MGHRA and CDR2 YSYEKL come from the germline V gene. The CDR3 consists of 16 residues. The CDR3: CASSHLAGGTVYEQYF.

The chain employs TRBV10-3 and TRBJ2-5. Germline assignment: CDR1 ENHRY and CDR2 SYGVKD. The CDR3 sequence is 13 residues long. The CDR3 reads CAISRGQGETQYF.